The 10 T cell receptor beta chains below come from one sample, sequenced in a study of cytomegalovirus exposure and HLA in healthy donors. PCR was performed using 60 Vbeta and 13 Jbeta primers. Sequencing was performed with immunoSEQ multiplex PCR; in TCRdb, only in-frame clones are kept and a portion is missing. This listing includes roughly 62,000 clones. The sample taken for sequencing was PBMCs. These receptors were taken from a male donor in good health and CMV-seronegative.

CDR3 DNA: TGTGCCAGCAGCCCTACCTTATGGGCCTCCTACGAGCAGTACTTC. Its protein is CASSPTLWASYEQYF. The chain recombines TRBV7-2 with TRBJ2-7, with D uncertain. Trimming shortened V by 5 bases and J by 0 bases, and 14 bases separated the two germline ends. The V gene's germline CDR1 is SGHTA and CDR2 FQGNSA. The CDR3 consists of 15 residues.

V gene TRBV5-1 combines with J gene TRBJ2-3; 12 bases are shared with TRBD2. V was pared by 4 bases and J by 3 bases, with 6 bases of the junction left unmatched. CDR3 length: 16 residues. Looked up from germline, CDR1 is SGHRS and CDR2 is YFSETQ. CDR3 region: CASSTLTSGSTDTQYF. CDR3 bases: TGCGCCAGCAGCACCTTGACTAGCGGGAGTACAGATACGCAGTATTTT.

V usage is TRBV19 and J usage is TRBJ1-2; maybe TRBD1 (5 bases). The CDR3 totals 13 residues. The V and J ends lost 5 bases and 1 base respectively, with 8 bases between them. The germline gives CDR1 LNHDA, CDR2 SQIVND (reference sequence). The CDR3 region is CASSPDSNYGYTF. The DNA of the CDR3 is TGTGCCAGTAGTCCCGACAGTAACTATGGCTACACCTTC.

Points on this clone: An end of the junction does not agree with germline; a read error may underlie this. The gene calls are TRBV19 and TRBJ1-6, with 7 positions matching TRBD1. There are 14 residues in the CDR3. Germline CDR1 is LNHDA and CDR2 is SQIVND (reference sequence). Here the CDR3 reads CASLLTGSGSPLHF. The CDR3 region has the DNA TGTGCCAGCCTTTTGACAGGGTCGGGGTCACCCCTACACTTT.

The V gene is TRBV19, the J gene TRBJ1-1; 12 bases are shared with TRBD1. Germline lookup yields CDR1 LNHDA and CDR2 SQIVND (reference sequence). Germline trimming cut 5 bases from V and 5 bases from J; bases unmatched to any gene: 3. CDR3 size: 14 residues. The CDR3 loop reads CASSLGQGATEAFF. The CDR3 DNA reads TGTGCCAGTAGTTTGGGACAGGGGGCTACTGAAGCTTTCTTT.

Comments on this clone: One end of the junction is discordant with germline, which a read error may explain. The chain carries TRBV5-1 and TRBJ1-2, with D possibly TRBD1 on 6 matching bases. This CDR3 contains 13 residues. Germline CDR1 is SGHRS and CDR2 is YFSETQ. The CDR3 nucleotides read TGCGCCAGCAGCTTGGAAACAGGGACGGGCTACGCCTTC. Its translation is CASSLETGTGYAF. Full variable domain (outside the CDR3, taken from reference TRBV5-1 and TRBJ1-2): KAGVTQTPRYLIKTRGQQVTLSCSPISGHRSVSWYQQTPGQGLQFLFEYFSETQRNKGNFPGRFSGRQFSNSRSEMNVSTLELGDSALYLCASSLETGTGYAFGSGTRLTVV.

The chain uses TRBV6-1 and TRBJ1-1; D gene ambiguous. V lost 2 bases, J lost 4 bases, and 8 bases lay in between. Germline assignment: CDR1 MNHNS and CDR2 SASEGT. The CDR3 totals 13 residues. The CDR3 sequence: CASSERHSTEAFF. The CDR3 nucleotides are TGTGCCAGCAGTGAACGCCACAGCACTGAAGCTTTCTTT.

The genes are TRBV28 and TRBJ1-2; TRBD1 might be the D (5 bases). CDR3 size: 14 residues. CDR1 and CDR2 from the germline V gene are MDHEN and SYDVKM. Trimming removed 7 bases at V and 7 bases at J, with 19 bases between. In DNA form, the CDR3 reads TGTGCCAGCACCCCCGCGGGGACGAAGAGTGGCTACACCTTC. This gives the protein CASTPAGTKSGYTF.

The V and J genes are TRBV7-3 and TRBJ1-1; D is ambiguous. V was clipped by 0 bases and J by 0 bases, with 2 bases between them. The length of the CDR3 is 13 residues. Germline CDR1 reads SGHTA; CDR2 reads FQGTGA. CDR3 sequence reads: CASSLTMNTEAFF. The CDR3 nucleotides read TGTGCCAGCAGCTTAACTATGAACACTGAAGCTTTCTTT.

The chain has TRBV4-1 and TRBJ2-7; possible D gene TRBD2, 5 bases. Germline lookup yields CDR1 MGHRA and CDR2 YSYEKL. The length of the CDR3 is 14 residues. Trimming shortened V by 3 bases and J by 2 bases, and 11 bases separated the two germline ends. The CDR3, as DNA: TGCGCCAGCAGCCAGAGGACTGATGCCTACGAGCAGTACTTC. This translates into CASSQRTDAYEQYF.